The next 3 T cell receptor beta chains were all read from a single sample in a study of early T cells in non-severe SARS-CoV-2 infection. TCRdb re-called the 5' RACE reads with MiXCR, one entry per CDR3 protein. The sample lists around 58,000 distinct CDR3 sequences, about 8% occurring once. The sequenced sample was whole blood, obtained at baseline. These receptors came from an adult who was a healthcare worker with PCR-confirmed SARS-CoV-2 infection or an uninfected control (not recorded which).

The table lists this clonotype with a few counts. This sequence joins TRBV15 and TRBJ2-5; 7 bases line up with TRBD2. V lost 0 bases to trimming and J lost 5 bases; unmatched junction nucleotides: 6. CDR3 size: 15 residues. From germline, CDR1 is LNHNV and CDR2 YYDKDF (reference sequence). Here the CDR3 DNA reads TGTGCCACCAGCAGAGACCAGACTAGCCGGGAGACCCAGTACTTC. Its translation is CATSRDQTSRETQYF.

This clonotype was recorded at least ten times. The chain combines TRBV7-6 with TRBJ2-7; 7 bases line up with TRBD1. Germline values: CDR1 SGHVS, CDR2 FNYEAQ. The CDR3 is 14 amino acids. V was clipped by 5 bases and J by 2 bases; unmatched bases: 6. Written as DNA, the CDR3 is TGTGCCAGCAGCGATAACAGGGGCACCTACGAGCAGTACTTC. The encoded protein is CASSDNRGTYEQYF.

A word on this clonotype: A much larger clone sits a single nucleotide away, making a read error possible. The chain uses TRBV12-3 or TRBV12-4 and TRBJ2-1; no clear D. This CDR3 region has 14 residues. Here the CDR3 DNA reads TGTGCCAGCAGTTTAACGCGGAGCTACTATGAGCAGTTCTTC. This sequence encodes CASSLTRSYYEQFF.